The rows below give T cell receptor beta chains drawn from one sample of a study of cytomegalovirus exposure and HLA in healthy donors. Profiling relied on immunoSEQ multiplex PCR, and the TCRdb table lists in-frame clones only, not all of them. The sample records fewer than 250,000 clones, around 80% being singletons. The sequencing sample was made of PBMCs. These receptors all stem from a man aged 35 to 55 in good health and CMV-seropositive. Both conserved end residues are part of each CDR3. Fields, in order: V gene, D gene, clone size, J gene, CDR3 protein, CDR3 DNA. D genes are given only for firm matches. Size values are once, few and many counts, or a class for expanded clones, and some rows have none.

v_gene: TRBV7-8
d_gene: TRBD1
abundance: .
j_gene: TRBJ2-2
CDR3aa: CASSRQGRVSGELFF
CDR3nt: TGTGCCAGCAGCCGACAGGGTAGGGTCTCCGGGGAGCTGTTTTTT

v_gene: TRBV19
d_gene: .
abundance: .
j_gene: TRBJ2-1
CDR3aa: CASSRGGAYNEQFF
CDR3nt: TGTGCCAGTAGTAGAGGGGGGGCCTACAATGAGCAGTTCTTC

v_gene: TRBV10-1
d_gene: TRBD2
abundance: .
j_gene: TRBJ2-1
CDR3aa: CASSLRTSGTNEQFF
CDR3nt: TGCGCCAGCAGTCTGAGGACTAGCGGGACCAATGAGCAGTTCTTC

v_gene: TRBV19
d_gene: .
abundance: .
j_gene: TRBJ2-1
CDR3aa: CASSIVGLAGNEQFF
CDR3nt: TGTGCCAGTAGTATAGTTGGTCTGGCGGGCAATGAGCAGTTCTTC

v_gene: TRBV6-4
d_gene: TRBD1
abundance: few
j_gene: TRBJ2-2
CDR3aa: CASRPQGANGELFF
CDR3nt: TGTGCCAGCAGGCCACAGGGGGCGAACGGGGAGCTGTTTTTT

v_gene: TRBV28
d_gene: TRBD2
abundance: .
j_gene: TRBJ2-7
CDR3aa: CASSLFAGVIYEQYF
CDR3nt: TGTGCCAGCAGTTTATTTGCGGGAGTGATCTACGAGCAGTACTTC

v_gene: TRBV9
d_gene: TRBD2
abundance: .
j_gene: TRBJ2-1
CDR3aa: CASRGGLAGARSDEQFF
CDR3nt: TGTGCCAGCAGGGGGGGGCTAGCGGGAGCTCGGAGCGATGAGCAGTTCTTC

v_gene: TRBV5-1
d_gene: .
abundance: .
j_gene: TRBJ2-7
CDR3aa: CASSFVTGSREQYF
CDR3nt: TGCGCCAGCAGCTTTGTCACAGGGAGCCGCGAGCAGTACTTC

v_gene: TRBV6-1
d_gene: TRBD2
abundance: .
j_gene: TRBJ2-1
CDR3aa: CASSVRLAENNEQFF
CDR3nt: TGTGCCAGCAGTGTTCGACTAGCAGAGAACAATGAGCAGTTCTTC

v_gene: TRBV15
d_gene: .
abundance: .
j_gene: TRBJ2-5
CDR3aa: CATSRGDQETQYF
CDR3nt: TGTGCCACCAGCAGGGGAGACCAAGAGACCCAGTACTTC

v_gene: TRBV29-1
d_gene: TRBD2
abundance: few
j_gene: TRBJ2-7
CDR3aa: CSVIPGLVAYEQYF
CDR3nt: TGCAGCGTCATTCCGGGACTAGTGGCCTACGAGCAGTACTTC

v_gene: TRBV5-1
d_gene: TRBD1
abundance: once
j_gene: TRBJ2-7
CDR3aa: CASSLNRDRAYEQYF
CDR3nt: TGCGCCAGCAGCTTAAACCGGGACAGGGCCTACGAGCAGTACTTC

v_gene: TRBV5-1
d_gene: .
abundance: .
j_gene: TRBJ1-1
CDR3aa: CASSRGGETNTEAFF
CDR3nt: TGCGCCAGCAGCCGGGGGGGAGAGACGAACACTGAAGCTTTCTTT

v_gene: TRBV4-3
d_gene: TRBD1
abundance: .
j_gene: TRBJ1-1
CDR3aa: CASSPGGHRGRDTEAFF
CDR3nt: TGCGCCAGCAGCCCAGGGGGGCACAGGGGAAGGGACACTGAAGCTTTCTTT

v_gene: TRBV5-6
d_gene: .
abundance: .
j_gene: TRBJ2-5
CDR3aa: CASSLVAAGRETQYF
CDR3nt: TGTGCCAGCAGCTTGGTTGCGGCTGGGAGGGAGACCCAGTACTTC

v_gene: TRBV5-1
d_gene: TRBD1
abundance: .
j_gene: TRBJ2-7
CDR3aa: CASSLAAGQAPYEQYF
CDR3nt: TGCGCCAGCAGCTTGGCCGCGGGACAGGCACCGTACGAGCAGTACTTC

v_gene: TRBV28
d_gene: .
abundance: few
j_gene: TRBJ1-2
CDR3aa: CASTRTLSPYGYTF
CDR3nt: TGTGCCAGCACCCGGACTCTTTCCCCCTACGGCTACACCTTC

v_gene: TRBV29-1
d_gene: .
abundance: .
j_gene: TRBJ2-5
CDR3aa: CSVGDTGRRETQYF
CDR3nt: TGCAGCGTTGGAGATACAGGGAGACGAGAGACCCAGTACTTC

v_gene: TRBV11-2
d_gene: .
abundance: .
j_gene: TRBJ1-5
CDR3aa: CASSLEGSGQPQHF
CDR3nt: TGTGCCAGCAGCTTAGAAGGGTCAGGGCAGCCCCAGCATTTT

v_gene: TRBV6-5
d_gene: TRBD1
abundance: .
j_gene: TRBJ1-1
CDR3aa: CASSYAQGFPEAFF
CDR3nt: TGTGCCAGCAGTTACGCACAGGGGTTTCCTGAAGCTTTCTTT

v_gene: TRBV9
d_gene: .
abundance: .
j_gene: TRBJ2-2
CDR3aa: CASSVDLPNTGELFF
CDR3nt: TGTGCCAGCAGCGTAGATCTTCCGAACACCGGGGAGCTGTTTTTT

v_gene: TRBV10-3
d_gene: TRBD1
abundance: .
j_gene: TRBJ2-7
CDR3aa: CAITKGQGDYEQYF
CDR3nt: TGTGCCATCACCAAAGGACAGGGGGACTACGAGCAGTACTTC

v_gene: TRBV4-3
d_gene: .
abundance: few
j_gene: TRBJ1-1
CDR3aa: CASSQYSGGEAFF
CDR3nt: TGCGCCAGCAGCCAGTACAGCGGGGGTGAAGCTTTCTTT

v_gene: TRBV6-1
d_gene: .
abundance: .
j_gene: TRBJ1-5
CDR3aa: CATQSGGIGDQPQHF
CDR3nt: TGTGCCACCCAAAGCGGGGGTATAGGCGACCAGCCCCAGCATTTT

v_gene: TRBV7-9
d_gene: .
abundance: .
j_gene: TRBJ1-3
CDR3aa: CASSLDSYSGNTIYF
CDR3nt: TGTGCCAGCAGCCTAGACAGCTACTCTGGAAACACCATATATTTT

v_gene: TRBV29-1
d_gene: TRBD2
abundance: .
j_gene: TRBJ2-2
CDR3aa: CSVYSGNPTGELFF
CDR3nt: TGCAGCGTTTATAGCGGGAACCCCACCGGGGAGCTGTTTTTT

v_gene: TRBV7-5
d_gene: .
abundance: .
j_gene: TRBJ2-1
CDR3aa: CVRSPNNEQFF
CDR3nt: TGTGTCAGAAGCCCCAACAATGAGCAGTTCTTC

v_gene: TRBV19
d_gene: .
abundance: .
j_gene: TRBJ1-5
CDR3aa: CASSIRGGNQPQHF
CDR3nt: TGTGCCAGTAGTATAAGGGGTGGCAATCAGCCCCAGCATTTT

v_gene: TRBV6-5
d_gene: .
abundance: once
j_gene: TRBJ2-1
CDR3aa: CASSYSEVAAYNEQFF
CDR3nt: TGTGCCAGCAGTTACTCAGAGGTAGCGGCGTACAATGAGCAGTTCTTC

v_gene: TRBV2
d_gene: .
abundance: .
j_gene: TRBJ2-1
CDR3aa: CASTMRGTYNEQFF
CDR3nt: TGTGCCAGCACGATGCGGGGAACCTACAATGAGCAGTTCTTC

v_gene: TRBV4-1
d_gene: .
abundance: .
j_gene: TRBJ2-5
CDR3aa: CASSQDPPSGQGFLETQYF
CDR3nt: .

v_gene: TRBV6-5
d_gene: .
abundance: .
j_gene: TRBJ1-5
CDR3aa: CASRTANQPQHF
CDR3nt: TGTGCCAGCAGGACAGCCAATCAGCCCCAGCATTTT

v_gene: TRBV7-9
d_gene: .
abundance: .
j_gene: TRBJ1-2
CDR3aa: CASSLAGTIYGYTF
CDR3nt: TGTGCCAGCAGCTTAGCGGGCACCATCTATGGCTACACCTTC

v_gene: TRBV4-2
d_gene: TRBD1
abundance: .
j_gene: TRBJ1-6
CDR3aa: CASTLDRANNSPLHF
CDR3nt: TGTGCCAGCACCTTGGACAGGGCAAATAATTCACCCCTCCACTTT

v_gene: TRBV7-9
d_gene: .
abundance: .
j_gene: TRBJ2-1
CDR3aa: CASSLNGNKYNEQFF
CDR3nt: TGTGCCAGCAGCTTAAATGGTAACAAATACAATGAGCAGTTCTTC

v_gene: TRBV5-6
d_gene: TRBD1
abundance: few
j_gene: TRBJ2-7
CDR3aa: CASSSTGRVYEQYF
CDR3nt: TGTGCCAGCAGCTCGACAGGGAGAGTCTACGAGCAGTACTTC

v_gene: TRBV2
d_gene: TRBD1
abundance: .
j_gene: TRBJ1-2
CDR3aa: CASSDDRVNGYTF
CDR3nt: TGTGCCAGCAGTGATGACAGGGTAAATGGCTACACCTTC

v_gene: TRBV9
d_gene: TRBD2
abundance: .
j_gene: TRBJ2-5
CDR3aa: CASSVAGGETQYF
CDR3nt: TGTGCCAGCAGCGTAGCGGGAGGAGAGACCCAGTACTTC

v_gene: TRBV14
d_gene: TRBD1
abundance: .
j_gene: TRBJ1-3
CDR3aa: CASSLGQAIPGNTIYF
CDR3nt: TGTGCCAGCAGCCTAGGACAGGCAATACCTGGAAACACCATATATTTT

v_gene: TRBV6-4
d_gene: .
abundance: .
j_gene: TRBJ2-1
CDR3aa: CASSGEGGHEQFF
CDR3nt: TGTGCCAGCAGCGGGGAAGGGGGACATGAGCAGTTCTTC

v_gene: TRBV5-6
d_gene: .
abundance: .
j_gene: TRBJ2-5
CDR3aa: CASSLRGKETQYF
CDR3nt: TGTGCCAGCAGCTTGCGGGGAAAAGAGACCCAGTACTTC

v_gene: TRBV6-5
d_gene: TRBD1
abundance: .
j_gene: TRBJ1-2
CDR3aa: CASGTGNGYTF
CDR3nt: TGTGCCAGCGGGACAGGGAATGGCTACACCTTC